The rows below give T cell receptor beta chains drawn from one sample of a study of cytomegalovirus exposure and HLA in healthy donors. The repertoire was sequenced with immunoSEQ multiplex PCR; TCRdb's copy has only in-frame clones and lacks some. The repertoire has over 130,000 clones, approximately 72% of them found once; the top ten carry under 7.5%. Sequenced sample: PBMCs. The source is a woman between 55 and 75 years old in good health and CMV-seronegative. Each CDR3 is given without its conserved first and last residue.

v_gene	CDR3aa
TRBV7-6	ASSSGLFTDTQY
TRBV11-2	ASSLGPRQGETQY
TRBV6-5	ATSVRGPGGNTIY
TRBV4-3	ASSHGTFAGELF
TRBV28	ASRGTGLWEQY
TRBV5-1	ASSLVSSGGAWPTGELF
TRBV19	ASSLRTGGPQETQY
TRBV4-2	ASSRTRNTEAF
TRBV7-9	ASSWTGNSPLH
TRBV19	ASSGTTSGRVYEQY
TRBV10-2	ASTEQGSGTDTQY
TRBV5-6	ASSSPDRRRQETQY
TRBV4-1	ASSQDFAGGALEGTDTQY
TRBV28	ASSPLRGINQPQH
TRBV19	ASTIGQGINQPQH
TRBV19	ASSIIGGTNNEQF
TRBV7-6	ASSRDRSYGYT
TRBV7-9	ASSLTGHNQPQH
TRBV9	ASSLRVRGELF
TRBV7-2	ASSLGVSGAGGNEQY
TRBV29-1	SVVRGGYEQY
TRBV19	ASKREVNGELF
TRBV7-2	ASSFPYEQF
TRBV7-9	ASSLQFPAF
TRBV6-5	ASKKGTTGTGELF
TRBV29-1	SEGVGELF
TRBV5-4	ASSEGTGGLFNEQY
TRBV7-8	ASSPYRVLAGSLTYEQY
TRBV5-1	ASSLRGLAESSSYNEQF
TRBV4-1	ASSQDRRSGSSETQY
TRBV2	ASSEYRGTSGNTIY
TRBV5-1	ASSLGSGGSTGELF
TRBV27	ASSVGPGSYNEQF
TRBV18	ASSTKRQRGGLDTQY
TRBV5-4	ASSPTGLNYGYT
TRBV5-6	ASSFLSADRRGYT
TRBV6-1	ASSVLGVEQF
TRBV10-3	AIGQTTYEQY
TRBV6-5	ASSYSTTGNNEQF
TRBV6-1	ASSAGGNEQF
TRBV29-1	SVEGTRRGTDTQY
TRBV18	ASSPLPGAYEQY
TRBV4-2	ASSQEGGRASETQY
TRBV5-1	ASSLLVSSYEQY
TRBV18	ASSPPYENSPLH